This T cell receptor beta chain originates from a study of blood T cell repertoires in COVID-19 (dated by TCRdb to about 2020). At the level of the whole study: The collaborator samples originated in the United States, Italy and Spain and spanned the acute and convalescent phases of COVID-19. The material from the prospective study consisted of cDNA or gDNA derived from T cells, B-cell-depleted T cells, or PBMCs. Deeply sampled blood TCRbeta repertoires from subjects exposed to, actively infected with, or recovered from COVID-19 were included in the dataset. The repertoires were released in a freely available public database intended as a resource for research on the immune response to SARS-CoV-2. The samples were drawn from two sources: the first 160 participants of the ongoing ImmuneRACE study, and 1,254 subjects contributed by 6 global collaborators. Nearly every sample came with metadata listing a de-identified subject ID, COVID-19 status, age in years and sex. HLA class I and class II types, where available, came from metadata supplied by the sample provider rather than from assay-based typing. What the research found in general, with its limitations: The quantity of clinical and demographic metadata differed by source and by participant and was supplied without curation.

To note about this clone: The clone's antigen remains unknown. No per-base quality is available; no much larger clone lies one base away.

V is pared back by 5 bases and J by 10 bases, with 9 bases lying between the germline termini. Including the terminal cysteine and phenylalanine, the CDR3 comprises 11 residues. The only DNA kept is the CDR3, 33 bases in frame from the first base. According to the germline V gene (reference sequence), CDR1 reads MNHEY and CDR2 reads SMNVEV. TCRbeta CDR3 regions were amplified from genomic DNA using the immunoSEQ Assay, a bias-controlled multiplex PCR. Per the source publication's procedure: The number of nucleated cells in each sample was estimated by amplification of reference gene primers within the assay. To quantify the absolute abundance of each unique TCRbeta CDR3 rearrangement, sequence reads were collapsed and filtered. For each sample, productive Simpson clonality was calculated as the square root of Simpson's diversity index across productive rearrangements. TCRdb took over this immuneACCESS table, retaining in-frame rearrangements with V and J assigned. Such tables are incomplete; in checked studies, under half of the missing clones stem from an unresolved V gene, and the remainder is unexplained. V and J calls and clone size come straight from that table; D and trimming were deduced from the DNA. The sample table contains over 200,000 clones; only one count was recorded for over 70% of them. The ten largest clones add up to roughly 3.7% of the sample.

Enrolling through a virtual design, the prospective study's participants ranged in age from roughly 18 to 100 years and lived across approximately 25 United States geographic areas. In the prospective study, participants were assigned to cohorts based on the clinical history participants reported in a screening survey and a study questionnaire. Exposed participants had been in contact with someone with a PCR-confirmed or clinician-diagnosed COVID-19 case within 2 weeks of study entry. In the prospective study, whole blood, serum and a nasopharyngeal or oropharyngeal swab were collected from each participant by mobile phlebotomists. Prospective study participants could optionally give additional blood draws and questionnaires over an approximately two-month period. Before DNA extraction, blood samples from the prospective study were shipped at room temperature or frozen.

What was sequenced was PBMCs or T cells enriched from blood (not recorded which). The TCR sequence derives from a woman aged 30 to 39 who had been exposed to COVID-19. The V gene is TRBV27 and the J gene is TRBJ2-1, with the identity of the D gene unclear. The nucleotides are TGTGCCAGCAGTGATACCAGGGAGCAGTTCTTC. This encodes CASSDTREQFF.